Listed below are T cell receptor beta chains from one sample, sequenced in a study of cytomegalovirus exposure and HLA in healthy donors. Generated by immunoSEQ multiplex PCR, the TCRdb table keeps only in-frame clones and is missing some. Among some 120,000 clones listed, about 73% were seen once. The sequenced sample consisted of PBMCs. These receptors were collected from a woman between 40 and 50 years old in good health and CMV-seropositive. CDR3s include the opening cysteine and the closing phenylalanine or tryptophan. Each record gives: J gene, V gene, clone size, D gene, CDR3 DNA, CDR3 protein. The D gene is left open where the match is weak. The size of a clone is reported for some rows only, either as once, few or many, or as a class for expanded clones.

>TRBJ1-5|TRBV11-2|NA|NA
TGTGCCAGCAGCCATGGGCGAAGCAATCAGCCCCAGCATTTT
CASSHGRSNQPQHF
>TRBJ2-3|TRBV9|NA|NA
TGTGCCAGCAGCGTAGGGGGGGTCTACACAGATACGCAGTATTTT
CASSVGGVYTDTQYF
>TRBJ2-3|TRBV7-8|few|NA
TGTGCCAGCAGCTTAGGGGGGCCCAATCGAGATACGCAGTATTTT
CASSLGGPNRDTQYF
>TRBJ1-1|TRBV7-9|NA|NA
TGTGCCAGCAGCCTAGACATGAACACTGAAGCTTTCTTT
CASSLDMNTEAFF
>TRBJ2-7|TRBV28|few|NA
TGTGCCAGTTACTCCGATTCCGGACAGAAGCTAACGGGGGAGCAGTACTTC
CASYSDSGQKLTGEQYF
>TRBJ1-1|TRBV9|NA|NA
TGTGCCAGCAGCGTAAACAGCGGAGGCACTGAAGCTTTCTTT
CASSVNSGGTEAFF
>TRBJ2-1|TRBV29-1|NA|TRBD2
TGCAGCGGGATAGCGGGAAGAGGCAATGAGCAGTTCTTC
CSGIAGRGNEQFF
>TRBJ1-1|TRBV6-5|once|TRBD1
TGTGCCAGCAGTTACAAGGGGGACAGTGAAGCTTTCTTT
CASSYKGDSEAFF
>TRBJ2-7|TRBV12-5|few|NA
TGTGCTAGTGGTTTGGTTCGATACAGCCTGAGCTCCTACGAGCAGTACTTC
CASGLVRYSLSSYEQYF
>TRBJ2-5|TRBV30|NA|TRBD1
TGTGCCTGGAGTGACCTGGGACAGGGTTGGGAGACCCAGTACTTC
CAWSDLGQGWETQYF
>TRBJ1-1|TRBV5-4|NA|TRBD1
TGTGCCAGCAGCTTTAAACAGGGGGGGAACACTGAAGCTTTCTTT
CASSFKQGGNTEAFF
>TRBJ2-4|TRBV2|NA|NA
TGTGCCAGCAGTGAATCGCCAGGGGTCCACATTCAGTACTTC
CASSESPGVHIQYF
>TRBJ1-1|TRBV7-2|NA|NA
TGTGCCAGCAGCCAACAGAGAAACACTGAAGCTTTCTTT
CASSQQRNTEAFF
>TRBJ1-6|TRBV19|NA|NA
TGTGCCAGTAGTATCTCACAGGCCCCTGTTCTCCTCCACTTT
CASSISQAPVLLHF
>TRBJ2-1|TRBV5-1|NA|NA
TGCGCCAGCAGCTTGGATAGACAGCCGTACAATGAGCAGTTCTTC
CASSLDRQPYNEQFF
>TRBJ2-1|TRBV29-1|NA|NA
TGCAGCGTTGATAGCGGCGGGGTCTATGAGCAGTTCTTC
CSVDSGGVYEQFF
>TRBJ1-1|TRBV5-1|NA|NA
TGCGCCAGCAGCTTCACAGGGATTAATACTGAAGCTTTCTTT
CASSFTGINTEAFF
>TRBJ1-3|TRBV9|few|TRBD1
TGTGCCAGCAGCCCTAGGGCAGGGGGTTTCTCTGGAAACACCATATATTTT
CASSPRAGGFSGNTIYF
>TRBJ1-1|TRBV7-2|few|TRBD1
TGTGCCAGCAGCTTAGCGCGGGCAGGGGGCCAGGGGCCCCTGAACACTGAAGCTTTCTTT
CASSLARAGGQGPLNTEAFF
>TRBJ2-4|TRBV27|NA|NA
TGTGCCAGCAGTTTAAACTCGGGGGGCGACATTCAGTACTTC
CASSLNSGGDIQYF
>TRBJ2-7|TRBV29-1|NA|TRBD1
TGCAGCGTTGAGGGGGACAGGCGTGGCGAGCAGTACTTC
CSVEGDRRGEQYF
>TRBJ2-7|TRBV5-6|few|NA
TGTGCCAGCAGCTTGGGACAGTCCTACGAGCAGTACTTC
CASSLGQSYEQYF
>TRBJ2-5|TRBV9|NA|TRBD2
TGTGCCAGCAGCGAGCTAGCGGGAGGGGTCGAGGCCCAGTACTTC
CASSELAGGVEAQYF
>TRBJ1-1|TRBV6-1|NA|TRBD1
TGTGCCAGCAGTGCTTGGGACAGAGGCACTGAAGCTTTCTTT
CASSAWDRGTEAFF
>TRBJ2-7|TRBV19|NA|NA
TGTGCCAGTAGTGCCACGGCGGGAAAGTCCTACGAGCAGTACTTC
CASSATAGKSYEQYF
>TRBJ2-3|TRBV7-8|NA|NA
TGTGCCAGCAGCTTCCCCTACACAGATACGCAGTATTTT
CASSFPYTDTQYF
>TRBJ2-1|TRBV9|NA|TRBD1
TGTGCCAGCAGGCGCCCGGTGGGACAGACCCCTAATGAGCAGTTCTTC
CASRRPVGQTPNEQFF
>TRBJ1-2|TRBV10-2|NA|NA
TGCGCCAGCAGTGAGTCGGGCAACTATGGCTACACCTTC
CASSESGNYGYTF
>TRBJ2-5|TRBV7-6|NA|TRBD1
TGTGCCAGCAGCTTAGCCGGGACCCCTCCAGGGGGAGAGACCCAGTACTTC
CASSLAGTPPGGETQYF
>TRBJ1-1|TRBV5-1|NA|NA
TGCGCCAGCAGCTTGGCCGGCGGGGCCGAAGCTTTCTTT
CASSLAGGAEAFF
>TRBJ1-3|TRBV5-1|NA|NA
TGCGCCAGCAGCTTGGCGTCAGGGGCTGGAAACACCATATATTTT
CASSLASGAGNTIYF
>TRBJ1-2|TRBV6-1|NA|NA
TGTGCCAGCACAGGAGGGAATGGCTACACCTTC
CASTGGNGYTF
>TRBJ1-2|TRBV28|NA|TRBD1
TGTGCCAGCAGTTCCCCGAGGACAGGGGGCGGACACTACTATGGCTACACCTTC
CASSSPRTGGGHYYGYTF
>TRBJ2-3|TRBV6-6|NA|TRBD1
TGTGCCAGCACTCTAGGCCCGGGACAGGGGTCAGATACGCAGTATTTT
CASTLGPGQGSDTQYF
>TRBJ2-6|TRBV6-1|large|NA
TGTGCCAGCAGTGATTGGACTGGAGGGTCTGGGGCCAACGTCCTGACTTTC
CASSDWTGGSGANVLTF
>TRBJ2-7|TRBV6-1|NA|TRBD1
TGTGCCACCGCCGGGACAGGGGACAACGAGCAGTACTTC
CATAGTGDNEQYF
>TRBJ1-1|TRBV9|NA|NA
TGTGCCAGCAGCGCGTCCTTGGCGGGTGGGACTGAAGCTTTCTTT
CASSASLAGGTEAFF
>TRBJ1-1|TRBV5-1|NA|NA
TGCGCCAGCAGCTTCGGAGCGAACACTGAAGCTTTCTTT
CASSFGANTEAFF
>TRBJ1-1|TRBV11-2|NA|TRBD1
TGTGCCAGCAGCCGGGACAGGCAGAGACTTGAAGCTTTCTTT
CASSRDRQRLEAFF
>TRBJ2-2|TRBV28|NA|TRBD1
TGTGCCAGCAGTGTCACAGGGGGAAACACCGGGGAGCTGTTTTTT
CASSVTGGNTGELFF
>TRBJ2-3|TRBV30|NA|TRBD2
TGTGCCTCTAGTGGGGGACTAGATACGGATACGCAGTATTTT
CASSGGLDTDTQYF
>TRBJ2-3|TRBV4-1|NA|TRBD1
TGCGCCAGCAGCCAGGCGGGACAGGGAACTGGTACGCAGTATTTT
CASSQAGQGTGTQYF